This T cell receptor beta chain comes out of a study of radiotherapy plus CTLA-4 blockade in lung cancer. Study-wide context: Across the patients, objective responses occurred in less than 20%, and disease control in roughly 33%. Findings and caveats of the study: The best predictor of response was reported to be early blood T cell clone dynamics, with interferon-beta.

This table comes from immunoSEQ multiplex PCR, and its TCRdb copy is limited to in-frame clones, with some not included. The sample gives around 71,000 clones, approximately 76% of which show up once; approximately 15% is in the top ten. A word on this clone: What it binds is unknown.

The CDR3 length is 13 residues. Trimming pared 2 bases from V and 7 bases from J, leaving 9 bases between. Germline V gene lookup returns CDR1 KGHSH and CDR2 LQKENI. The TCR comes from a human donor with non-small cell lung cancer whose response to radiotherapy plus ipilimumab could not be evaluated. Some clones in this sample may be carry-over from other donors' samples. The sequencing here drew on peripheral blood, taken from a patient treated with radiotherapy plus ipilimumab. The rearrangement joins TRBV18 to TRBJ2-1; no reliable D call. The CDR3, as DNA: TGTGCCAGCTCACCAATGCGAGAGAATGAGCAGTTCTTC. Translated: CASSPMRENEQFF. The whole variable domain, remainder taken from reference TRBV18 and TRBJ2-1, is NAGVMQNPRHLVRRRGQEARLRCSPMKGHSHVYWYRQLPEEGLKFMVYLQKENIIDESGMPKERFSAEFPKEGPSILRIQQVVRGDSAAYFCASSPMRENEQFFGPGTRLTVL.